This TCR beta chain was sequenced for a study of beta chain features in type 1 diabetes. The CDR3 covers 12 residues. Looked up from germline, CDR1 is GTSNPN and CDR2 is SVGIG (reference sequence). Trimming cost V 4 bases and J 6 bases, with 13 bases left between them. This clone was seen a handful of times. The authors reverse transcribed all of the isolated RNA, so sequencing captured expressed TCRB transcripts. Data came from immunoSEQ multiplex PCR; TCRdb stores just in-frame clones and leaves some out. The data contain nearly 250,000 clones, roughly two thirds of them singletons. The V gene is TRBV30, the J gene TRBJ2-7; the D gene is possibly TRBD1 (6 bases). The source is a young man in good health. Specimen: naive CD4+ T cells from blood. The CDR3 bases are TGTGCCTGGACTAGCACAGGGCTCGAGCAGTACTTC. Its translation: CAWTSTGLEQYF. Together with reference TRBV30 and TRBJ2-7, the CDR3 gives the full variable domain: SQTIHQWPATLVQPVGSPLSLECTVEGTSNPNLYWYRQAAGRGLQLLFYSVGIGQISSEVPQNLSASRPQDRQFILSSKKLLLSDSGFYLCAWTSTGLEQYFGPGTRLTVT.